The 8 T cell receptor beta chains presented below share a single source sample, sequenced in a study of control samples from healthy donors and cancer patients. TCRdb's table, derived via immunoSEQ multiplex PCR, lists solely in-frame clones and lacks some. The table has 65,000 to 85,000 clones, 70% to 90% seen once. Material: PBMCs. These receptors were obtained from a woman aged 45 to 65 with head and neck cancer.

The chain carries TRBV6-5 and TRBJ1-4; D might be TRBD1 (5 bases). Germline V gene data show CDR1 as MNHEY and CDR2 as SVGAGI. Trimming pared 5 bases from V and 0 bases from J, leaving 10 bases between. The CDR3 covers 15 residues. The CDR3 here is CASSIQTATNEKLFF. The CDR3 DNA reads as TGTGCCAGCAGTATACAGACAGCAACTAATGAAAAACTGTTTTTT.

The CDR3 DNA reads as TGTGCCAGCAGCTTAACAGGGCAGACCGGGGAGCTGTTTTTT. Its translation: CASSLTGQTGELFF. The chain employs TRBV11-1 and TRBJ2-2, with D possibly being TRBD1 (6 bases). This CDR3 has 14 residues. Germline V gene data show CDR1 as SGHAT and CDR2 as FQDESV (reference sequence). Trimming removed 2 bases at V and 5 bases at J, with 9 bases between.

The chain has TRBV28 and TRBJ1-5, with D tentatively TRBD1 (5 bases). CDR3 length: 16 residues. Germline lookup yields CDR1 MDHEN and CDR2 SYDVKM. V was clipped by 3 bases and J by 0 bases, with 12 bases between them. The CDR3 region is CASSLVGVGSNQPQHF. DNA of the CDR3: TGTGCCAGCAGTTTGGTAGGGGTGGGTAGCAATCAGCCCCAGCATTTT.

The genes are TRBV3-1 (or the pseudogene TRBV3-2) and TRBJ2-3; 7 nucleotides match TRBD2. CDR3 length: 15 residues. With V trimmed by 4 bases and J by 1 base, 5 bases remained unmatched. CDR1 is LGHDT, CDR2 YNNKEL, per germline (reference sequence). CDR3 amino acids: CASSPGGSGTDTQYF. Written as DNA, the CDR3 is TGTGCCAGCAGCCCCGGGGGGAGCGGCACAGATACGCAGTATTTT.

V is TRBV29-1 and J is TRBJ2-7; 11 positions agree with TRBD2. Trimming removed 2 bases from V and 0 bases from J; junction bases left unmatched: 3. This CDR3 region has 15 residues. CDR1 is SQVTM and CDR2 is ANQGSEA in the germline V gene. The CDR3 DNA is TGCAGCGTTGAATTTAGCGGGGGGGCCTCCTACGAGCAGTACTTC. Its translation is CSVEFSGGASYEQYF.

The chain joins TRBV29-1 to TRBJ1-5; 10 nucleotides line up with TRBD1. The CDR3 totals 14 residues. J gave up 6 bases and V 6 bases, and 8 bases lay outside the gene matches. Looked up from germline, CDR1 is SQVTM and CDR2 is ANQGSEA. The CDR3 loop reads CSVRGQGVGQPQHF. In nucleotides, the CDR3 is TGCAGCGTCCGAGGACAGGGGGTCGGTCAGCCCCAGCATTTT.

The V call is TRBV4-2, the J call TRBJ1-1, with a weak D call TRBD1 (6 bases). This CDR3 contains 16 residues. The V and J ends lost 4 bases and 1 base respectively, with 16 bases between them. Germline CDR1 is LGHNA and CDR2 is YNFKEQ. The CDR3: CASSPGHRLENTEAFF. CDR3 DNA sequence: TGTGCCAGCAGCCCGGGACATCGACTAGAGAACACTGAAGCTTTCTTT.

The chain uses TRBV6-2 or TRBV6-3 and TRBJ2-3; the D gene is possibly TRBD2 (6 bases). Trimming took 4 bases from V and 2 from J, leaving 13 bases between them. Germline CDR1 is MNHEY and CDR2 is SVGEGT. The CDR3 spans 15 residues. The CDR3 reads CASSFRDSFTDTQYF. CDR3 sequence (DNA): TGTGCCAGCAGTTTCCGGGACTCCTTCACAGATACGCAGTATTTT.